This TCR beta chain was found in a study of cytomegalovirus exposure and HLA in healthy donors. Sequencing was performed with immunoSEQ multiplex PCR; in TCRdb, only in-frame clones are kept and a portion is missing. Among around 100,000 clones listed, around 85% were seen once. CDR3 size: 17 residues. Trimming at V came to 4 bases and at J to 4 bases, leaving 14 bases not matched to a gene. The germline V gene has CDR1 SNHLY and CDR2 FYNNEI. The TCR was taken from a man between 18 and 35 years old in good health and CMV-seropositive. The rearrangement uses TRBV2 and TRBJ1-1; TRBD1 matches at 8 bases. Sequencing used PBMCs. The CDR3 sequence: CASSGQGQGRIRTEAFF. In nucleotides, the CDR3 is TGTGCCAGCAGTGGGCAAGGACAGGGAAGGATTCGCACTGAAGCTTTCTTT.